This T cell receptor beta chain is drawn from a study of cytomegalovirus exposure and HLA in healthy donors. Findings and caveats of the study: Reports described diagnosis of cytomegalovirus status by the classifier as highly specific and sensitive.

For this clone: The antigen is not known.

The validation cohort, a group of roughly 120 subjects, included the donors and was separate from the approximately 680-subject first cohort. Here immunoSEQ multiplex PCR was the method, and the copy in TCRdb shows in-frame clones only, minus some. Among more than 300,000 clones listed, 86% were seen once. The sequenced sample consisted of PBMCs. This TCR was recovered from a woman under 30 in good health and CMV-seronegative.

In DNA, the CDR3 is TGTGCCAGCTCACCCTTCGGGACAGTTAACACCGGGGAGCTGTTTTTT. It specifies CASSPFGTVNTGELFF. The genes are TRBV18 and TRBJ2-2; TRBD1 aligns across 7 bases. CDR1 is KGHSH and CDR2 is LQKENI in the germline V gene. With 3 bases clipped from V and 2 bases from J, the junction kept 6 bases outside the gene matches. This CDR3 has 16 residues. Filled out from reference TRBV18 and TRBJ2-2, the complete variable domain reads NAGVMQNPRHLVRRRGQEARLRCSPMKGHSHVYWYRQLPEEGLKFMVYLQKENIIDESGMPKERFSAEFPKEGPSILRIQQVVRGDSAAYFCASSPFGTVNTGELFFGEGSRLTVL.